Presented here are 20 T cell receptor beta chains from one specimen sequenced in a study of blood T cell repertoires in COVID-19. Assay used: immunoSEQ multiplex PCR; TCRdb lists only in-frame clones, some missing. The sample has fewer than 350,000 clones, around 84% seen once. Sequenced material: PBMCs or T cells enriched from blood (not recorded which). Source of these receptors: a woman in her fifties or sixties who had recovered from COVID-19.

The chain combines TRBV19 with TRBJ1-2, with D unresolved. Trimming took 5 bases from V and 4 from J, leaving 20 bases between them. The CDR3 spans 16 residues. Germline V gene data show CDR1 as LNHDA and CDR2 as SQIVND (reference sequence). The CDR3 sequence is CASSQGFGGKVYGYTF. For the CDR3, the DNA is TGTGCCAGTAGTCAAGGTTTCGGAGGGAAGGTCTATGGCTACACCTTC.

This clone has more than one count but fewer than ten. J is TRBJ1-2 and V is TRBV6-6; D not resolved. The CDR3 spans 13 residues. Trimming removed 5 bases at V and 8 bases at J, with 15 bases between. CDR1 MNHNY and CDR2 SVGAGI come from the germline V gene (reference sequence). CDR3 nucleotide sequence: TGTGCCAGCAGTCCGACCGGGCCGGGAGGCTACACCTTC. Encoded protein: CASSPTGPGGYTF.

The chain couples TRBV12-3 or TRBV12-4 to TRBJ2-3; D gene unclear. The CDR3 length is 13 residues. V was clipped by 3 bases and J by 5 bases, with 9 bases between them. CDR3 in amino acids: CASSLGELDTQYF. Here the CDR3 DNA reads TGTGCCAGCAGTTTGGGCGAGCTAGATACGCAGTATTTT.

The chain employs TRBV27 and TRBJ2-7; TRBD2 aligns across 8 bases. There are 15 residues in the CDR3. Germline values: CDR1 MNHEY, CDR2 SMNVEV (reference sequence). The trim removed 6 bases at V and 3 bases at J, leaving 10 bases unmatched. The CDR3 DNA reads as TGTGCCAGCAGGCCGGGAGCGGGAGCTCTCTACGAGCAGTACTTC. Its translation is CASRPGAGALYEQYF.

The CDR3 reads CASSPRGSYNEQFF. The CDR3 DNA sequence: TGTGCCAGTAGCCCCAGGGGGTCCTACAATGAGCAGTTCTTC. The J gene is TRBJ2-1, the V gene TRBV19; 7 bases are a match to TRBD1. CDR1 is LNHDA and CDR2 is SQIVND in the germline V gene (reference sequence). Trimming at V came to 6 bases and at J to 1 base, leaving 3 bases not matched to a gene. The CDR3 length is 14 residues. The whole variable domain, filled in from reference TRBV19 and TRBJ2-1, reads DGGITQSPKYLFRKEGQNVTLSCEQNLNHDAMYWYRQDPGQGLRLIYYSQIVNDFQKGDIAEGYSVSREKKESFPLTVTSAQKNPTAFYLCASSPRGSYNEQFFGPGTRLTVL.

The chain carries TRBV29-1 and TRBJ1-4; D is perhaps TRBD1 (6 bases). Trimming cost V 6 bases and J 8 bases, with 13 bases left between them. CDR3 length: 12 residues. The V gene's germline CDR1 is SQVTM and CDR2 ANQGSEA. CDR3 in amino acids: CSVQGPREKLFF. The CDR3 region has the DNA TGCAGCGTACAGGGCCCTAGGGAAAAACTGTTTTTT.

This clone has a handful of counts. V is TRBV5-1 and J is TRBJ2-2; D is perhaps TRBD1 (5 bases). Germline V gene sequence: CDR1 SGHRS, CDR2 YFSETQ. Trimming took 4 bases from V and 1 from J, leaving 11 bases between them. The CDR3 totals 15 residues. CDR3 sequence: CASSDRTLNTGELFF. The CDR3 bases are TGCGCCAGCAGCGACCGGACACTGAACACCGGGGAGCTGTTTTTT.

This chain uses TRBV7-9 with TRBJ1-4, with D perhaps matching TRBD1 (5 bases). V lost 1 base, J lost 0 bases, and 9 bases lay in between. CDR1 SEHNR and CDR2 FQNEAQ come from the germline V gene (reference sequence). CDR3 length equals 16 residues. The CDR3 DNA reads as TGTGCCAGCAGCTTAGGACAGACAACAACTAATGAAAAACTGTTTTTT. This encodes CASSLGQTTTNEKLFF. The entire variable domain, with the rest obtained from reference TRBV7-9 and TRBJ1-4, is as follows: DTGVSQNPRHKITKRGQNVTFRCDPISEHNRLYWYRQTLGQGPEFLTYFQNEAQLEKSRLLSDRFSAERPKGSFSTLEIQRTEQGDSAMYLCASSLGQTTTNEKLFFGSGTQLSVL.

This chain joins TRBV19 and TRBJ2-1; TRBD2 aligns across 7 bases. V lost 3 bases, J lost 3 bases, and 5 bases stayed unmatched. CDR3 length equals 15 residues. Germline CDR1 and CDR2: LNHDA and SQIVND (reference sequence). CDR3 bases: TGTGCCAGTAGTATCCCGGGGGGAAGCTACAATGAGCAGTTCTTC. This encodes CASSIPGGSYNEQFF. The full variable domain, in which reference TRBV19 and TRBJ2-1 provide the parts outside the CDR3, is DGGITQSPKYLFRKEGQNVTLSCEQNLNHDAMYWYRQDPGQGLRLIYYSQIVNDFQKGDIAEGYSVSREKKESFPLTVTSAQKNPTAFYLCASSIPGGSYNEQFFGPGTRLTVL.

The V call is TRBV7-9, the J call TRBJ1-4, with TRBD1 matching 8 bases. The germline gives CDR1 SEHNR, CDR2 FQNEAQ (reference sequence). There are 15 residues in the CDR3. V dropped 5 bases and J dropped 7; count of bases not matched to a gene: 9. CDR3 amino acids: CASSLSTGALEKLFF. CDR3 in DNA: TGTGCCAGCAGCCTTTCGACAGGGGCGCTTGAAAAACTGTTTTTT.

This chain links TRBV21-1 with TRBJ2-7; the table's D call TRBD1 went unverified against the DNA. TRBV21-1 is reported as a pseudogene. The CDR3 extends over 18 amino acids. CDR3 sequence reads: CASSKRKTGGGGPYEQYF. CDR3 nucleotides: TGTGCCAGCAGCAAAAGGAAGACAGGGGGCGGGGGGCCCTACGAGCAGTACTTC.

The chain employs TRBV5-5 and TRBJ2-7; 9 bases fit TRBD1. The CDR3 has 15 amino acids. V was pared by 0 bases and J by 4 bases, with 5 bases of the junction left unmatched. CDR1 is SGHKS, CDR2 YYEKEE, per germline (reference sequence). The CDR3 here is CASSLGRDREYEQYF. The CDR3, as DNA: TGTGCCAGCAGCTTGGGTAGGGACAGGGAATACGAGCAGTACTTC. The complete variable domain, with remaining parts taken from reference TRBV5-5 and TRBJ2-7, reads DAGVTQSPTHLIKTRGQQVTLRCSPISGHKSVSWYQQVLGQGPQFIFQYYEKEERGRGNFPDRFSARQFPNYSSELNVNALLLGDSALYLCASSLGRDREYEQYFGPGTRLTVT.

The chain employs TRBV5-1 and TRBJ2-7, with no clear D. V lost 0 bases to trimming and J lost 1 base, with 8 bases between them. Per the germline V gene, CDR1 is SGHRS and CDR2 is YFSETQ. This CDR3 has 14 residues. The CDR3 coding sequence is TGCGCCAGCAGCTTGGTTGGCAGTTCCTACGAGCAGTACTTC. Translation gives CASSLVGSSYEQYF.

The genes are TRBV13 and TRBJ2-7; the match to TRBD2 covers 12 bases. Germline assignment: CDR1 PRHDT and CDR2 FYEKMQ (reference sequence). This CDR3 region has 16 residues. V shed 5 bases and J 3 bases; nucleotides not matched to a gene: 8. The CDR3 spells CASSRGGLAGLYEQYF. CDR3 in DNA: TGTGCCAGCAGCCGAGGAGGACTAGCGGGACTCTACGAGCAGTACTTC.

The chain carries TRBV3-1 (or the pseudogene TRBV3-2) and TRBJ2-2; unclear D gene. V dropped 0 bases and J dropped 3 bases, with 8 bases sitting between them. This CDR3 is built from 15 residues. CDR1 LGHDT and CDR2 YNNKEL come from the germline V gene (reference sequence). CDR3 region: CASSQELRDTGELFF. CDR3 DNA: TGTGCCAGCAGCCAAGAATTGAGAGACACCGGGGAGCTGTTTTTT.

This chain connects TRBV19 to TRBJ1-2; possibly TRBD1 for D (5 bases). Germline V gene sequence: CDR1 LNHDA, CDR2 SQIVND (reference sequence). V was cut by 1 base and J by 6 bases, with 9 bases left in between. The CDR3 spans 13 residues. CDR3 protein: CASSIGTGDGYTF. Written as DNA, the CDR3 is TGTGCCAGTAGTATAGGAACAGGAGATGGCTACACCTTC.

The rearrangement links TRBV11-2 to TRBJ2-7; D remains unclear. The ends were cut back, 3 bases at V and 5 bases at J, with 5 bases in the middle. Germline loops: CDR1 SGHAT, CDR2 FQNNGV. This CDR3 spans 11 amino acids. The DNA for the CDR3 is TGTGCCAGCAGCTTTTCGGACGAGCAGTACTTC. As protein: CASSFSDEQYF.

The DNA for the CDR3 is TGTGCCAGCAGCTATCAGGGGAATCAGCCCCAGCATTTT. Translated: CASSYQGNQPQHF. The rearrangement joins TRBV11-2 to TRBJ1-5; a possible D gene is TRBD1 (6 bases). In germline, CDR1 is SGHAT, CDR2 FQNNGV. The CDR3 consists of 13 residues. Trimming pared 4 bases from V and 4 bases from J, leaving 8 bases between.

This clone has just a few counts. V is TRBV11-2 and J is TRBJ2-2, with D possibly matching TRBD1 (6 bases). Between the trimmed V and J ends, which lost 5 bases and 0 bases, there was a span of 13 bases. Germline V gives CDR1 SGHAT, CDR2 FQNNGV. The CDR3 runs 16 residues. CDR3 amino acids: CASSLDRTPNTGELFF. Written as DNA, the CDR3 is TGTGCCAGCAGCCTTGACAGGACCCCGAACACCGGGGAGCTGTTTTTT.

This chain connects TRBV19 to TRBJ1-2; possible D gene TRBD1, 5 bases. Germline CDR1 LNHDA, CDR2 SQIVND (reference sequence). Trimming pared 7 bases from V and 3 bases from J, leaving 18 bases between. The CDR3 runs 15 residues. CDR3 sequence reads: CASNGRVGRDYGYTF. For the CDR3, the DNA is TGTGCCAGTAACGGCAGGGTGGGTAGAGACTATGGCTACACCTTC. The whole variable domain, filled in from reference TRBV19 and TRBJ1-2, reads DGGITQSPKYLFRKEGQNVTLSCEQNLNHDAMYWYRQDPGQGLRLIYYSQIVNDFQKGDIAEGYSVSREKKESFPLTVTSAQKNPTAFYLCASNGRVGRDYGYTFGSGTRLTVV.